This T cell receptor beta chain was obtained from a study of OX40 agonist ivuxolimab in advanced cancers. Measured with immunoSEQ multiplex PCR; TCRdb has only the in-frame clones, and not every one. Found here are about 54,000 clones, around four fifths of them singletons; the top ten hold around 1.3%. J lost 2 bases, V lost 4 bases, and 9 bases had no gene match. Germline-derived CDR1 and CDR2 are SGHRS and YFSETQ. The CDR3 is 16 amino acids. Blood specimens came from baseline, cycle 4 day 1, and cycle 7 day 1. This sequence was found in an adult with an advanced solid tumor such as melanoma, head and neck, liver or kidney cancer. Source: CD4+ or CD8+ T cells sorted from blood, taken in a trial of the OX40 agonist ivuxolimab. The chain couples TRBV5-1 to TRBJ2-1; 7 bases line up with TRBD1. CDR3 loop: CASSPNRGTTYNEQFF. In DNA form, the CDR3 reads TGCGCCAGCAGCCCTAACAGGGGAACAACCTACAATGAGCAGTTCTTC. Combining the CDR3 with reference TRBV5-1 and TRBJ2-1 gives the whole variable domain KAGVTQTPRYLIKTRGQQVTLSCSPISGHRSVSWYQQTPGQGLQFLFEYFSETQRNKGNFPGRFSGRQFSNSRSEMNVSTLELGDSALYLCASSPNRGTTYNEQFFGPGTRLTVL.